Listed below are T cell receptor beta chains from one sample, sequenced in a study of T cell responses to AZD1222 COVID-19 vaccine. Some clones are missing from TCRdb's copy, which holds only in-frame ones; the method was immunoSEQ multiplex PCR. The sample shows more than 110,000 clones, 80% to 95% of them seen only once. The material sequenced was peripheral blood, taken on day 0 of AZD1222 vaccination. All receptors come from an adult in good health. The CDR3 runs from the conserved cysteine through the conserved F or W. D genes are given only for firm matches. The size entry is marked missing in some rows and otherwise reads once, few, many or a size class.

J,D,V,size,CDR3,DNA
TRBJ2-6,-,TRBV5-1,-,CASSLVLRDSGANVLTF,TGCGCCAGCAGCTTGGTACTCAGGGATTCCGGGGCCAACGTCCTGACTTTC
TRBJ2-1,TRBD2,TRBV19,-,CASMMSAGGSNEQFF,TGTGCCAGTATGATGTCAGCGGGAGGGTCCAATGAGCAGTTCTTC
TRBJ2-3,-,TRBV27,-,CARLVDTQYF,TGTGCCAGGCTGGTCGATACGCAGTATTTT
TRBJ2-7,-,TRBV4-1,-,CASSQTGSYEQYF,TGCGCCAGCAGCCAAACAGGCTCCTACGAGCAGTACTTC
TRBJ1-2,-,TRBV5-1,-,CASSLGLGLIYGYTF,TGCGCCAGCAGCTTGGGGCTGGGCCTAATCTATGGCTACACCTTC
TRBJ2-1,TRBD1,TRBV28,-,CASSTTGTGALNEQFF,TGTGCCAGCAGTACAACCGGGACAGGGGCATTGAATGAGCAGTTCTTC
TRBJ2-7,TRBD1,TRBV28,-,CASRGSTGSYEQYF,TGTGCCAGCAGGGGATCGACAGGGAGTTACGAGCAGTACTTC
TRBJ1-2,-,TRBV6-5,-,CASSYDTGFYGYTF,TGTGCCAGCAGTTACGATACAGGTTTCTATGGCTACACCTTC
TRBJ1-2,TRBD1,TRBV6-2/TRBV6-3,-,CASSWATGDYGYTF,TGTGCCAGCAGTTGGGCGACAGGGGATTATGGCTACACCTTC
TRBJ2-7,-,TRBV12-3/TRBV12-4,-,CASSLYNSYEQYF,TGTGCCAGCAGTTTATACAACTCCTACGAGCAGTACTTC
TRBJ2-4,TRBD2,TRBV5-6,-,CASSLPSSGNQYF,TGTGCCAGCAGCTTGCCGTCTAGCGGGAATCAGTACTTC
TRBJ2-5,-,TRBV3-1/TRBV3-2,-,CASSQYTGRETQYF,TGTGCCAGCAGCCAATATACGGGACGAGAGACCCAGTACTTC
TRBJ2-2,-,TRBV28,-,CASSLAGGYTGELFF,TGTGCCAGCAGTTTAGCAGGAGGGTACACCGGGGAGCTGTTTTTT
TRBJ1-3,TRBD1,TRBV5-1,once,CASSTGQGGRNTIYF,TGCGCCAGCAGTACCGGACAGGGGGGGAGAAACACCATATATTTT
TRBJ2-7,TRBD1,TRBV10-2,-,CASSESFWTGSEQYF,TGCGCCAGCAGTGAGTCGTTTTGGACAGGAAGCGAGCAGTACTTC
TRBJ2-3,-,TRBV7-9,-,CASSLASSPDTQYF,TGTGCCAGCAGCTTAGCTTCCTCCCCAGATACGCAGTATTTT
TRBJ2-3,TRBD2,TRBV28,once,CASSFALSGIVAGSTDTQYF,TGTGCCAGCAGTTTCGCCTTGAGTGGGATCGTAGCGGGGAGCACAGATACGCAGTATTTT